The clone carrying this T cell receptor beta chain was counted a few times. What it binds is unknown. The PCR contained 60 Vbeta and 13 Jbeta primers. TCRdb keeps only in-frame clones here, not all; method: immunoSEQ multiplex PCR. Of approximately 140,000 clones listed, around 80% are singletons. V was shortened by 0 bases and J by 6 bases, with 7 bases between the two germline ends. The length of the CDR3 is 13 residues. CDR1 is SGHRS, CDR2 YFSETQ, per germline. This sample was included in a study of cytomegalovirus exposure and HLA in healthy donors. Study-wide points: Cytomegalovirus association was assigned to some 160 TCR beta chains. In a later analysis, productive TCRs from donors in an Asian-associated ancestry cluster reportedly carried fewer N-insertions than the cohort mean. Previous analysis showed most TCR beta V segments were productive about 87% or about 30% of the time.

The sequencing sample was made of PBMCs. This TCR was recovered from a man aged 35-49 years in good health and CMV-seronegative. The rearrangement uses TRBV5-1 and TRBJ1-5, with unresolved D. The CDR3 DNA sequence: TGCGCCAGCAGCTTGGGGTACGGTCAGCCCCAGCATTTT. It codes for CASSLGYGQPQHF.